Each of the 5 T cell receptor beta chains below was sequenced from the same sample in a study of blood T cell repertoires in COVID-19. Assay: immunoSEQ multiplex PCR; the TCRdb copy retains only in-frame clones and omits some. The sample holds tens of thousands of clones; 80% are singletons and the top ten take about an eighth. The sample taken for sequencing was peripheral blood. The origin of the receptors is a human donor in a cohort sampled during active COVID-19.

The chain links TRBV12-3 or TRBV12-4 to TRBJ2-2, with D hard to call. V was clipped by 5 bases and J by 8 bases, with 6 bases between them. The CDR3 covers 11 residues. CDR3 amino acids: CASSTPGELFF. CDR3 coding DNA: TGTGCCAGCAGTACACCTGGGGAGCTGTTTTTT.

This chain uses TRBV5-1 with TRBJ1-4; possible D gene TRBD1, 5 bases. The CDR3 length is 17 residues. Germline V gene data show CDR1 as SGHRS and CDR2 as YFSETQ. Between the trimmed V and J ends, which lost 2 bases and 0 bases, there was a span of 14 bases. The CDR3 sequence: CASSFSGAPATNEKLFF. The CDR3 DNA reads TGCGCCAGCAGCTTCTCTGGGGCACCGGCAACTAATGAAAAACTGTTTTTT.

This chain links TRBV18 with TRBJ2-2, with D perhaps TRBD2 (5 bases). Germline CDR1 KGHSH, CDR2 LQKENI. Trimming cost V 3 bases and J 5 bases, with 7 bases left between them. The CDR3 runs to 13 residues. Here the CDR3 DNA reads TGTGCCAGCTCACCGACGGGGACCGGGGAGCTGTTTTTT. It encodes CASSPTGTGELFF.

The chain couples TRBV21-1 to TRBJ2-1; the table's D call, TRBD2, was not checked against the DNA. TRBV21-1 constitutes a pseudogene. CDR3 length: 17 amino acids. Here the CDR3 reads CASSATLGLAGPNEQFF. CDR3 DNA: TGTGCCAGCAGCGCCACTTTAGGACTAGCGGGCCCCAATGAGCAGTTCTTC.

The genes are TRBV18 and TRBJ1-1; possible D gene TRBD1, 5 bases. The V gene's germline CDR1 is KGHSH and CDR2 LQKENI. V was clipped by 5 bases and J by 10 bases, with 20 bases between them. CDR3 length: 14 amino acids. This CDR3 reads CASSSGIFGGGAFF. The CDR3 DNA follows: TGTGCCAGCTCATCCGGGATATTTGGGGGGGGAGCTTTCTTT.